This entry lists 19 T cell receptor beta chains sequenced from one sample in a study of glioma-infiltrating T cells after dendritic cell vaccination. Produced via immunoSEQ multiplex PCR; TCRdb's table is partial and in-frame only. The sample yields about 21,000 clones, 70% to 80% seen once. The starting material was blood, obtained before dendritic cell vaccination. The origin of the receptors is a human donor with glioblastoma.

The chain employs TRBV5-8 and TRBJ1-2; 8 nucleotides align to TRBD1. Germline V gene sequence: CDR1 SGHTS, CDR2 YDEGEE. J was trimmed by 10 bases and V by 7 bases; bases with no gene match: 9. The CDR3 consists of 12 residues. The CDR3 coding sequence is TGTGCCAGCTCCAGGACAGGGTTGGTCTACACCTTC. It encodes CASSRTGLVYTF.

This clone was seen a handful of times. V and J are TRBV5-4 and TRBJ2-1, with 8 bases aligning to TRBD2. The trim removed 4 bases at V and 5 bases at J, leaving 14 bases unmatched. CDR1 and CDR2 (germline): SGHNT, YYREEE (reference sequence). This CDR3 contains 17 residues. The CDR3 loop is CASSPDGAGGRNNEQFF. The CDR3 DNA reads TGTGCCAGCAGCCCGGATGGCGCGGGAGGTCGAAACAATGAGCAGTTCTTC. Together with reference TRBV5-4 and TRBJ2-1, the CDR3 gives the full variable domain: ETGVTQSPTHLIKTRGQQVTLRCSSQSGHNTVSWYQQALGQGPQFIFQYYREEENGRGNFPPRFSGLQFPNYSSELNVNALELDDSALYLCASSPDGAGGRNNEQFFGPGTRLTVL.

The CDR3 DNA is TGTGCCAGCAGTGAAGGAAGTAGCGGCCCCTACGAGCAGTACTTC. This encodes CASSEGSSGPYEQYF. The chain uses TRBV2 and TRBJ2-7; D is perhaps TRBD2 (6 bases). Trimming pared 1 base from V and 2 bases from J, leaving 12 bases between. CDR1 and CDR2 from the germline V gene are SNHLY and FYNNEI. The CDR3 has 15 residues.

CDR3 amino acids: CSVEDWFSSETQYF. CDR3 DNA sequence: TGCAGCGTTGAAGATTGGTTCAGTTCGGAGACCCAGTACTTC. The chain links TRBV29-1 to TRBJ2-5; no clear D gene. CDR3 length equals 14 residues. With 0 bases removed from V and 5 bases from J, the gap between germline ends came to 13 bases. Per germline, CDR1 SQVTM and CDR2 ANQGSEA.

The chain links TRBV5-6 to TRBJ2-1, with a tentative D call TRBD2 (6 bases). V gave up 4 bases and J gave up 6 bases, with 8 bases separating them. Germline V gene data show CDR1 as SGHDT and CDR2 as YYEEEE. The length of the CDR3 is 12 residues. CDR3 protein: CASSRDSNEQFF. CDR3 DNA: TGTGCCAGCAGCCGGGACTCCAATGAGCAGTTCTTC.

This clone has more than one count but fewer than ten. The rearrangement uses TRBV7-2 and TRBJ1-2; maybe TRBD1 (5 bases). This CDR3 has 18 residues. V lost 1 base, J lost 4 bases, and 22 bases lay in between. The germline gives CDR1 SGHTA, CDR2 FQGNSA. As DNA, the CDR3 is TGTGCCAGCAGCTTAGATTTTAGGAGCGCGGGGCGGGGCTATGGCTACACCTTC. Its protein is CASSLDFRSAGRGYGYTF.

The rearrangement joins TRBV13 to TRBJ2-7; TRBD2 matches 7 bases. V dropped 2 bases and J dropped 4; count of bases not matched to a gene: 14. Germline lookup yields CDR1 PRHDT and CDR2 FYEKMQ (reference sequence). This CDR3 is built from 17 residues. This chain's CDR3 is CASSLHSRGGRGYEQYF. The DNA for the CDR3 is TGTGCCAGCAGCTTACACTCTCGGGGCGGGAGAGGGTACGAGCAGTACTTC.

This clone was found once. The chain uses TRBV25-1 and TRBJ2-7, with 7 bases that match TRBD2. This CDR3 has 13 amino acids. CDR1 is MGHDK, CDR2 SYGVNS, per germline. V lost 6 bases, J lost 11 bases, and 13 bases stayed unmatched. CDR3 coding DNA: TGTGCCAGCAGCCCATTCGTAGGCGGGAGAAAGTACTTC. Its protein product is CASSPFVGGRKYF.

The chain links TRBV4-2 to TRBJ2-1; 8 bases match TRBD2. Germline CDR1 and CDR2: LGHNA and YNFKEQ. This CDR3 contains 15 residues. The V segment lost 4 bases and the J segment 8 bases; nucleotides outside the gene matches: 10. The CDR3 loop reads CASSPALAASDEQFF. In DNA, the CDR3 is TGTGCCAGCAGCCCAGCACTAGCGGCCTCGGATGAGCAGTTCTTC.

In DNA form, the CDR3 reads TGTGCCAGCAGCGAGCGGGACACCGGGGAGCTGTTTTTT. This translates into CASSERDTGELFF. The chain uses TRBV7-9 and TRBJ2-2; D may be TRBD2 (6 bases). In germline, CDR1 is SEHNR, CDR2 FQNEAQ (reference sequence). Trimming stripped 5 bases from V and 3 bases from J, with 7 bases between. The CDR3 runs to 13 residues.

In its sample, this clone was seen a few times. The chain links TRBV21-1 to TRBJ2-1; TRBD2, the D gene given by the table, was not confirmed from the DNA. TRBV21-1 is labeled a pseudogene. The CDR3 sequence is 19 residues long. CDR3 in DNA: TGTGCCAGCGGCGGGACTAGCGGGAAGTTTCTAGGCTCCTACAATGAGCAGTTCTTC. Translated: CASGGTSGKFLGSYNEQFF.

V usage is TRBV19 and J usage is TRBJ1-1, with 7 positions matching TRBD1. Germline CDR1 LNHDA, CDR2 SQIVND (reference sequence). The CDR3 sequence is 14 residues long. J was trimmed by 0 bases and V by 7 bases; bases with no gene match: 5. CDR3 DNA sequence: TGTGCCAGTATGAGGACAGGTGTGAACACTGAAGCTTTCTTT. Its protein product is CASMRTGVNTEAFF. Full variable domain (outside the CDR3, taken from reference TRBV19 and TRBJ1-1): DGGITQSPKYLFRKEGQNVTLSCEQNLNHDAMYWYRQDPGQGLRLIYYSQIVNDFQKGDIAEGYSVSREKKESFPLTVTSAQKNPTAFYLCASMRTGVNTEAFFGQGTRLTVV.

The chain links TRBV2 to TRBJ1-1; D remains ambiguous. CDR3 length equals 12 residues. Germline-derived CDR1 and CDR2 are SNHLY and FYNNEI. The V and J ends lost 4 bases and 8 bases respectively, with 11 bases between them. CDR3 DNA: TGTGCCAGCAGTGGGTTTCCGGGAGAAGCTTTCTTT. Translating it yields CASSGFPGEAFF.

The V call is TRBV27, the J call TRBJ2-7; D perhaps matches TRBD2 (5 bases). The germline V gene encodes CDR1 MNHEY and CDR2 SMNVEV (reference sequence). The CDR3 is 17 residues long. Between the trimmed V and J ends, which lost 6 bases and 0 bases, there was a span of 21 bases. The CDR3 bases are TGTGCCAGCAGGAGGGTAGTTTCCCGTTCCCGCTCCTACGAGCAGTACTTC. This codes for CASRRVVSRSRSYEQYF.

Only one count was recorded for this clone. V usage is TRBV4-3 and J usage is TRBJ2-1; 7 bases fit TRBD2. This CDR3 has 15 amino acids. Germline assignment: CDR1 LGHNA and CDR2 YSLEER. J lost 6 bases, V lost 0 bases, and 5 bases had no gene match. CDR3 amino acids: CASSQDRRTSNEQFF. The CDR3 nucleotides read TGCGCCAGCAGCCAAGATCGGCGGACTAGCAATGAGCAGTTCTTC.

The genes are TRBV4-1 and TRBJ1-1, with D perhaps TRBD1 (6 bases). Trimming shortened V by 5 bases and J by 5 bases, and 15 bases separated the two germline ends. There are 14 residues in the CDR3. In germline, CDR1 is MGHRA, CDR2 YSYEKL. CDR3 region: CASSGGGALTEAFF. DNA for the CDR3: TGCGCCAGCAGCGGAGGGGGGGCGTTGACTGAAGCTTTCTTT.

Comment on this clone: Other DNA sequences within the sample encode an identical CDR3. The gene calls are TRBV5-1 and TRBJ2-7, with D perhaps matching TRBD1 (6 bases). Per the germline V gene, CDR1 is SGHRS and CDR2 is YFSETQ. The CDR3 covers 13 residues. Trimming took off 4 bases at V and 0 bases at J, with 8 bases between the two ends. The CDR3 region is CASSPDSSYEQYF. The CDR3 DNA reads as TGCGCCAGCAGCCCGGACAGCTCCTACGAGCAGTACTTC.

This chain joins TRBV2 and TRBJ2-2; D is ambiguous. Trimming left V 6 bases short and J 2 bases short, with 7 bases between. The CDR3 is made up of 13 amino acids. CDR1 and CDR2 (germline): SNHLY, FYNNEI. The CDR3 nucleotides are TGTGCCAGCAGCCAGTTCAACACCGGGGAGCTGTTTTTT. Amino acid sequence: CASSQFNTGELFF.

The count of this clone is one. In DNA form, the CDR3 reads TGTGCCAGCAGCTTAGGCCCCGGACAGGGAAGATACAATCAGCCCCAGCATTTT. As protein: CASSLGPGQGRYNQPQHF. V and J are TRBV13 and TRBJ1-5; 8 nucleotides align to TRBD1. With V trimmed by 0 bases and J by 3 bases, 10 bases remained unmatched. Germline-derived CDR1 and CDR2 are PRHDT and FYEKMQ (reference sequence). CDR3 size: 18 residues.